This TCR beta chain derives from a study of T cell repertoires in cytomegalovirus infection (dated by TCRdb to between 2018 and 2020). The study in broad terms: Because public TCR beta signatures pointed to carriage of CMV infection together with the matching HLA type, the HLA type of each donor mattered for the analysis. The investigation overall reported the following: The ex vivo response was dominated by HLA-C-restricted CMV-specific TCR beta clonotypes, which also provided the single most frequent clonotype in two of eight donors. In both this cohort and an independent roughly 400-donor cohort, the cumulative frequency of public TCR beta family members distinguished carriers of CMV infection plus the relevant HLA type.

Sequencing used an Illumina HiSeq 1500. Using fastp at Q25 and MiXCR, TCRdb reprocessed the public reads and kept productive beta chains. Rows with one shared CDR3 protein collapse into an entry with the most common genes and DNA. A total of approximately 140,000 distinct CDR3 sequences appear in this sample, roughly 9% of them only once. The top ten constitute roughly 9.1% of the sample. Many counts were recorded for this clonotype. The target of this receptor is not known. Per-base quality was not reported, and no clone a single base away is much larger than it. V is clipped by 5 bases and J by 2 bases, and the sequence between their germline boundaries is 9 bases long. CDR1 and CDR2 (SGHTA, FQGNSA) derive from the germline V gene. The CDR3 starts with the cysteine, ends with the phenylalanine, and has 13 residues. Only the CDR3 region is kept as DNA, spanning 39 bases read in frame from base 1.

The sequenced material came from PBMCs. The TCR sequence derives from a human donor in good health (CMV status not recorded). Some clones in this sample may be carry-over from other donors' samples. Here the chain combines TRBV7-2 and TRBJ2-5; TRBD1 is perhaps the D gene, given 6 matching bases. The CDR3 has the sequence CASSRQVQETQYF. The sequenced DNA: TGTGCCAGCAGCCGACAGGTACAAGAGACCCAGTACTTC.